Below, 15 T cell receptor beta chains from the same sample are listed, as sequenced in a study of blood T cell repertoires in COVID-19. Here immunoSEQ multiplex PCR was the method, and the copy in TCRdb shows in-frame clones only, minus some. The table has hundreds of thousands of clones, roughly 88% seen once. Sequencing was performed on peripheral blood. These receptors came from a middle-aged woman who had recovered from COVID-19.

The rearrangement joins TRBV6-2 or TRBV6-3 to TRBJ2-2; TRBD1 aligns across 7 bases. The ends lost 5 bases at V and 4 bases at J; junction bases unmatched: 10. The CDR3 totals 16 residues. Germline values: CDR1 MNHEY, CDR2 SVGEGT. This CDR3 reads CASSSVTGLLTGELFF. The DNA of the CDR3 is TGTGCCAGCAGTAGCGTGACAGGGCTCCTCACCGGGGAGCTGTTTTTT.

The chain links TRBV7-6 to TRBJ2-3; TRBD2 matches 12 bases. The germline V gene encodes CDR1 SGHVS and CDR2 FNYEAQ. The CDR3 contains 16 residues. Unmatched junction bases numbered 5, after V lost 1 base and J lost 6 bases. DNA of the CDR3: TGTGCCAGCAGCTTAGTGACTAGCGGGAGTCGGGATACGCAGTATTTT. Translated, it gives CASSLVTSGSRDTQYF.

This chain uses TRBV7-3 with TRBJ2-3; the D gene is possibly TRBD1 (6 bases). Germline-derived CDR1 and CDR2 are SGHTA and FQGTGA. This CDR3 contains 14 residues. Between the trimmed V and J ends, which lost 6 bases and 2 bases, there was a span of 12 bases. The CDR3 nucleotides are TGTGCCAGCAGTGTGGCAGGGGCCACAGATACGCAGTATTTT. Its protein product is CASSVAGATDTQYF. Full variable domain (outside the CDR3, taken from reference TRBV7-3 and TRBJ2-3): GAGVSQTPSNKVTEKGKYVELRCDPISGHTALYWYRQSLGQGPEFLIYFQGTGAADDSGLPNDRFFAVRPEGSVSTLKIQRTERGDSAVYLCASSVAGATDTQYFGPGTRLTVL.

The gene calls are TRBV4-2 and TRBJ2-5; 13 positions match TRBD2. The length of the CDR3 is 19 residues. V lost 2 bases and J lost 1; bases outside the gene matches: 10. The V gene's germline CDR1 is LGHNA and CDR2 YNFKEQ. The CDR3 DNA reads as TGTGCCAGCAGCCAACTACCCCCGGGACTAGCGGGGACCCAAGAGACCCAGTACTTC. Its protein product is CASSQLPPGLAGTQETQYF.

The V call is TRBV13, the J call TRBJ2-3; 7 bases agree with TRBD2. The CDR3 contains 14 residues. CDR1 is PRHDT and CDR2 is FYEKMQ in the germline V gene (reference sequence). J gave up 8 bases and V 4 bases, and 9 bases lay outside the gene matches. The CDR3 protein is CASSSGLHLGTQYF. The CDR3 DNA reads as TGTGCCAGCAGCTCGGGACTACATCTGGGTACGCAGTATTTT.

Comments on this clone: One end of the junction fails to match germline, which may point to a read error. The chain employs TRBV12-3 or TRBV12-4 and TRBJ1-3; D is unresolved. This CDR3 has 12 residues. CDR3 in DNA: TGTGCCAGCAGTTTAGAAGGTCCGGGTCGGGTTTTT. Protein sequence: CASSLEGPGRVF.

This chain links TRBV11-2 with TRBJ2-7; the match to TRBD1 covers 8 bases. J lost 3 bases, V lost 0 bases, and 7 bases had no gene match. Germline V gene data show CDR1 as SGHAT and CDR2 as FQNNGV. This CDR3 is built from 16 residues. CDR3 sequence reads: CASSLEVGQGFYEQYF. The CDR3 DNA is TGTGCCAGCAGCTTAGAGGTTGGACAGGGCTTCTACGAGCAGTACTTC.

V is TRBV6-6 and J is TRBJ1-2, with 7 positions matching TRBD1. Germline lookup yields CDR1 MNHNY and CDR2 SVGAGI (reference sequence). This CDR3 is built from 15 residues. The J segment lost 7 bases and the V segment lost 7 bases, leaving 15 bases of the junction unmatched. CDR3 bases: TGTGCCAGCATCCCACAGGGGACTTGGGCTTCTGGCTACACCTTC. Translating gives CASIPQGTWASGYTF.

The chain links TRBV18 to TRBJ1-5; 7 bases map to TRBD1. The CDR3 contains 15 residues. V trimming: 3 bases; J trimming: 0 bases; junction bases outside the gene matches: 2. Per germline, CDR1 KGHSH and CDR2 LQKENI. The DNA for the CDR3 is TGTGCCAGCTCACCCGGGACAGCTAGCAATCAGCCCCAGCATTTT. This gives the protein CASSPGTASNQPQHF.

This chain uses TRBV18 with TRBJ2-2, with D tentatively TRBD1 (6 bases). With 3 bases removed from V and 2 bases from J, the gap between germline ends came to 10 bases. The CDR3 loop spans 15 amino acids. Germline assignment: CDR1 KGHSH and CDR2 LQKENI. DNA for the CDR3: TGTGCCAGCTCACCTCGGGACACTAACACCGGGGAGCTGTTTTTT. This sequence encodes CASSPRDTNTGELFF. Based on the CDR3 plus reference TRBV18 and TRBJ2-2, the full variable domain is NAGVMQNPRHLVRRRGQEARLRCSPMKGHSHVYWYRQLPEEGLKFMVYLQKENIIDESGMPKERFSAEFPKEGPSILRIQQVVRGDSAAYFCASSPRDTNTGELFFGEGSRLTVL.

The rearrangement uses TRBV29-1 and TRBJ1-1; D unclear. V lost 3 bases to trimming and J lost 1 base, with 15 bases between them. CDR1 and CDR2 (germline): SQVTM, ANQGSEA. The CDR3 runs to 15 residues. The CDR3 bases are TGCAGCGTTGATTCGGCAGGCGCGCGGAACACTGAAGCTTTCTTT. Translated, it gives CSVDSAGARNTEAFF.

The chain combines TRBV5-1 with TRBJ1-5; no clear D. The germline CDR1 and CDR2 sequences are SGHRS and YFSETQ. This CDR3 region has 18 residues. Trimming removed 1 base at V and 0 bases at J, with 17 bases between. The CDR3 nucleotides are TGCGCCAGCAGCTTGTACAGACCTATGGCCTATAGCAATCAGCCCCAGCATTTT. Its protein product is CASSLYRPMAYSNQPQHF.

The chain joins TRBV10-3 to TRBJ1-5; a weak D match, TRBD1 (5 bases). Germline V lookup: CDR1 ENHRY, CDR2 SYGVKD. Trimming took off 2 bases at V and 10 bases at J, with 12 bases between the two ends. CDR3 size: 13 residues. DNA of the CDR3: TGTGCCATCAGTGAGGACGCTTGGGGCCCCCAGCATTTT. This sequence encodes CAISEDAWGPQHF.

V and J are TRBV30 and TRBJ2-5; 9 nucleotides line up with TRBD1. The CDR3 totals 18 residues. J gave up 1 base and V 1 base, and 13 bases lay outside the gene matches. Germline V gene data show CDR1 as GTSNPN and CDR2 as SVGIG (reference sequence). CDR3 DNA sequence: TGTGCCTGGAGTGGGGCCCGGTTGGACAGGGGCTCCCAAGAGACCCAGTACTTC. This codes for CAWSGARLDRGSQETQYF.

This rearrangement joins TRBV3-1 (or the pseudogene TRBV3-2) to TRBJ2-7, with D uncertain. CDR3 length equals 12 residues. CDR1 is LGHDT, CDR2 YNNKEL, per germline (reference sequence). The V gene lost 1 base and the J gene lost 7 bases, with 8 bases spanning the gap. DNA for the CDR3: TGTGCCAGCAGCCAAGCTAAGTTGGAGCAGTACTTC. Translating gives CASSQAKLEQYF.